The 20 T cell receptor beta chains reported below all come from one sample, sequenced in a study of blood T cells in healthy people across ages. A second PCR of 7 to 11 cycles used a sample-barcoded 5' primer and a J-beta primer mix. Via MiXCR, TCRdb re-called the 5' RACE reads, giving one row per CDR3 protein. The sample yields 550,000 to 800,000 distinct CDR3 sequences, over 20% seen once. The specimen sequenced was blood. These receptors were taken from a man between 70 and 80 years old in good health.

The chain is built from TRBV11-2 and TRBJ2-2, with D perhaps TRBD1 or TRBD2 (6 bases each). Trimming removed 5 bases at V and 6 bases at J, with 10 bases between. Germline V gene sequence: CDR1 SGHAT, CDR2 FQNNGV. This CDR3 has 13 amino acids. This CDR3 reads CASSPGAPGELFF. The DNA of the CDR3 is TGTGCCAGCAGCCCGGGGGCACCCGGGGAGCTGTTTTTT.

This clonotype was picked up a small number of times. V is TRBV20-1 and J is TRBJ2-3; no clear D. Trimming pared 6 bases from V and 5 bases from J, leaving 18 bases between. The V gene's germline CDR1 is DFQATT and CDR2 SNEGSKA (reference sequence). CDR3 length equals 14 residues. CDR3 loop: CSALWVALLDTQYF. CDR3 in DNA: TGCAGTGCCCTCTGGGTAGCCCTCTTAGATACGCAGTATTTT.

This clonotype is a singleton in its sample. One junction end disagrees with the germline gene, perhaps due to a read error. The chain uses TRBV7-2 and TRBJ2-1; 10 nucleotides agree with TRBD2. The CDR3 length is 16 residues. From germline, CDR1 is SGHTA and CDR2 FQGNSA. The CDR3 DNA sequence: TGTGGCAGCAGCTTGGGACTAGCGAGCTCCTACAGTGAGCAGTTCTTC. It specifies CGSSLGLASSYSEQFF.

J is TRBJ2-1 and V is TRBV5-6; 8 bases fit TRBD1. The junction had 6 bases not matched to a gene; V was cut back by 3 bases and J by 4 bases. The germline V gene has CDR1 SGHDT and CDR2 YYEEEE. This CDR3 spans 15 amino acids. This chain's CDR3 is CASSSRDRPYNEQFF. The CDR3 bases are TGTGCCAGCAGCTCGCGGGACAGGCCTTACAATGAGCAGTTCTTC.

This chain connects TRBV12-5 to TRBJ2-1; 8 bases map to TRBD2. Germline CDR1 is LGHNT and CDR2 is FRNRAP. V gave up 0 bases and J gave up 7 bases; unmatched junction bases: 8. The CDR3 consists of 16 residues. The CDR3 spells CASGLVPAGVPNEQFF. The DNA for the CDR3 is TGTGCTAGTGGTTTGGTCCCAGCGGGAGTACCAAATGAGCAGTTCTTC. Full variable domain (missing parts from reference TRBV12-5 and TRBJ2-1): DARVTQTPRHKVTEMGQEVTMRCQPILGHNTVFWYRQTMMQGLELLAYFRNRAPLDDSGMPKDRFSAEMPDATLATLKIQPSEPRDSAVYFCASGLVPAGVPNEQFFGPGTRLTVL.

A single count supports this clonotype. The gene calls are TRBV6-2 or TRBV6-3 and TRBJ2-7; D unresolved. Trimming took off 0 bases at V and 7 bases at J, with 13 bases between the two ends. This CDR3 region has 14 residues. The germline gives CDR1 MNHEY, CDR2 SVGEGT. CDR3 residues: CASSYSTGGREQYF. DNA for the CDR3: TGTGCCAGCAGTTACTCGACGGGCGGTAGGGAGCAGTACTTC.

The chain employs TRBV20-1 and TRBJ1-1; D possibly corresponds to TRBD1 (6 bases). There are 15 residues in the CDR3. Trimming took off 0 bases at V and 1 base at J, with 12 bases between the two ends. Germline V gives CDR1 DFQATT, CDR2 SNEGSKA (reference sequence). The CDR3 DNA follows: TGCAGTGCTAGAGAAACCAGGGGAAAGAACACTGAAGCTTTCTTT. Translation gives CSARETRGKNTEAFF.

This clonotype has ten or more counts. The V gene is TRBV29-1, the J gene TRBJ2-3; D not resolved. CDR1 SQVTM and CDR2 ANQGSEA come from the germline V gene. V was trimmed by 4 bases and J by 0 bases, leaving 8 bases between them. The CDR3 covers 13 residues. In nucleotides, the CDR3 is TGCAGCGTTGCTAGATCTAGCACAGATACGCAGTATTTT. Its translation is CSVARSSTDTQYF.

Only a few counts were recorded for this clonotype. The chain has TRBV28 and TRBJ2-2, with 8 bases that match TRBD1. After removal of 2 bases from V and 3 bases from J, the junction contained 2 bases not matched to a gene. The CDR3 totals 15 residues. Germline V gives CDR1 MDHEN, CDR2 SYDVKM. The CDR3, as DNA: TGTGCCAGCAGTTTAAACAGGGGGGACACCGGGGAGCTGTTTTTT. Translated, it gives CASSLNRGDTGELFF. The complete variable domain, with remaining parts taken from reference TRBV28 and TRBJ2-2, reads DVKVTQSSRYLVKRTGEKVFLECVQDMDHENMFWYRQDPGLGLRLIYFSYDVKMKEKGDIPEGYSVSREKKERFSLILESASTNQTSMYLCASSLNRGDTGELFFGEGSRLTVL.

V and J are TRBV5-6 and TRBJ2-5; weak D call: TRBD2 (6 bases). CDR1 and CDR2 from the germline V gene are SGHDT and YYEEEE. The length of the CDR3 is 16 residues. V shed 0 bases and J shed 1 base, with 13 bases lying between them. CDR3 nucleotides: TGTGCCAGCAGCTTGGGGCAGTGGGGGGTCCAAGAGACCCAGTACTTC. Residues: CASSLGQWGVQETQYF.

This clonotype has at least ten counts. This sequence joins TRBV7-3 and TRBJ2-1, with TRBD2 matching over 7 bases. After removal of 4 bases from V and 6 bases from J, the junction contained 3 bases not matched to a gene. CDR1 is SGHTA, CDR2 FQGTGA, per germline. The CDR3 extends over 13 amino acids. The CDR3: CASSYGLGNEQFF. The CDR3 DNA sequence: TGTGCCAGCAGCTACGGACTAGGCAATGAGCAGTTCTTC. Using reference TRBV7-3 and TRBJ2-1 for the parts outside the CDR3, the full variable domain is GAGVSQTPSNKVTEKGKYVELRCDPISGHTALYWYRQSLGQGPEFLIYFQGTGAADDSGLPNDRFFAVRPEGSVSTLKIQRTERGDSAVYLCASSYGLGNEQFFGPGTRLTVL.

The chain couples TRBV20-1 to TRBJ1-6, with D perhaps TRBD1 (5 bases). Deletions cut 6 bases from V and 5 bases from J, with 14 bases between. CDR3 size: 14 residues. Germline V gives CDR1 DFQATT, CDR2 SNEGSKA (reference sequence). The CDR3 region is CSATPDSNNSPLHF. DNA of the CDR3: TGCAGTGCCACTCCCGACAGTAATAATTCACCCCTCCACTTT.

The gene calls are TRBV3-1 and TRBJ2-2; maybe TRBD2 (6 bases). Trimming left V 1 base short and J 4 bases short, with 7 bases between. The CDR3 has 14 amino acids. CDR1 and CDR2 (germline): LGHDT, YNNKEL (reference sequence). This CDR3 reads CASSQGTTTGELFF. The CDR3 DNA reads TGTGCCAGCAGCCAAGGGACTACCACCGGGGAGCTGTTTTTT.

This chain connects TRBV6-1 to TRBJ2-5; TRBD1 matches 11 bases. Per germline, CDR1 MNHNS and CDR2 SASEGT. After removal of 4 bases from V and 4 bases from J, the junction contained 5 bases not matched to a gene. CDR3 length: 15 amino acids. The CDR3 loop reads CASSVTGTGGETQYF. CDR3 nucleotide sequence: TGTGCCAGCAGTGTAACCGGGACAGGGGGAGAGACCCAGTACTTC.

The CDR3 protein is CASSLAGGGGSSYNEQFF. In nucleotides, the CDR3 is TGCGCCAGCAGTCTAGCGGGGGGGGGAGGTAGCTCCTACAATGAGCAGTTCTTC. The rearrangement uses TRBV10-2 and TRBJ2-1, with 12 bases fitting TRBD2. CDR3 length equals 18 residues. CDR1 and CDR2 from the germline V gene are WSHSY and SAAADI. The V segment lost 5 bases and the J segment 0 bases; nucleotides outside the gene matches: 8.

Ten or more counts support this clonotype. The V and J genes are TRBV20-1 and TRBJ1-6; D not resolved. V shed 1 base and J shed 8 bases, with 15 bases lying between them. Germline V lookup: CDR1 DFQATT, CDR2 SNEGSKA (reference sequence). The CDR3 extends over 15 amino acids. CDR3 sequence reads: CSARVEGVRDSPLHF. The CDR3 coding sequence is TGCAGTGCTAGAGTTGAGGGTGTTCGGGATTCACCCCTCCACTTT.

This chain uses TRBV29-1 with TRBJ2-3, with 12 bases identical to TRBD2. V lost 7 bases to trimming and J lost 6 bases; unmatched junction nucleotides: 8. The CDR3 is 14 residues long. Per the germline V gene, CDR1 is SQVTM and CDR2 is ANQGSEA. The CDR3 nucleotides are TGCAGCGCTAGGCTGACTAGCGGGAGTGATACGCAGTATTTT. Translation gives CSARLTSGSDTQYF.

The chain employs TRBV15 and TRBJ2-1; 11 bases line up with TRBD2. V was clipped by 5 bases and J by 7 bases; unmatched bases: 7. This CDR3 is 15 amino acids long. Germline V gives CDR1 LNHNV, CDR2 YYDKDF (reference sequence). The CDR3 here is CATSGLAGKSNEQFF. In DNA, the CDR3 is TGTGCCACCAGCGGACTAGCGGGCAAGTCGAATGAGCAGTTCTTC.

This clonotype was picked up a small number of times. The chain has TRBV20-1 and TRBJ2-5; no clear D gene. With the DNA end fitting TRBJ2-7 better, the J assignment may be wrong. The CDR3 is 14 residues long. CDR1 and CDR2 (germline): DFQATT, SNEGSKA (reference sequence). The CDR3 sequence is CSARVLSGPYEQYF. The DNA of the CDR3 is TGCAGTGCTAGAGTTCTCTCCGGGCCCTACGAGCAGTACTTC.

This clonotype occurred many times. This chain links TRBV5-5 with TRBJ2-5, with D maybe TRBD2 (5 bases). CDR3 length: 15 amino acids. Germline loops: CDR1 SGHKS, CDR2 YYEKEE (reference sequence). Between the trimmed V and J ends, which lost 3 bases and 5 bases, there was a span of 17 bases. CDR3 residues: CASSYPSLGLETQYF. As DNA, the CDR3 is TGTGCCAGCAGCTACCCTTCACTAGGGTTGGAGACCCAGTACTTC.